This is a list of T cell receptor beta chains from one sample in a study of T cells after yellow fever vaccination. Via MiXCR, TCRdb re-called the 5' RACE reads, giving one row per CDR3 protein. The sample carries under 600,000 distinct CDR3 sequences, less than 15% recorded once. The sample consisted of PBMCs, taken on the day of the yellow fever booster vaccination. The receptors shown here come from a man in his thirties or forties who received the YFV17D yellow fever vaccine. Each CDR3 is given with its conserved first and last residue. D genes are given only for firm matches. Size values are once, few and many counts, or a class for expanded clones, and some rows have none.

clone_size	v_call	j_call	d_call	cdr3_nt	cdr3_aa
few	TRBV6-2/TRBV6-3	TRBJ2-7	NA	TGTGCCAGCAGTTCTACCCCACGCGAGCTGTACTTC	CASSSTPRELYF
few	TRBV7-2	TRBJ2-7	NA	TGTGCCAGCAGCGGGACTCGAGTCTACGAGCAGTACTTC	CASSGTRVYEQYF
NA	TRBV18	TRBJ2-7	TRBD1	TGTGCCAGCTCCCCTGGACAGGGAGTTTTCTACGAGCAGTACTTC	CASSPGQGVFYEQYF
NA	TRBV29-1	TRBJ2-7	NA	TGCAGCGTTGTACTCCACGGAGCCTACGAGCAGTACTTC	CSVVLHGAYEQYF
NA	TRBV6-4	TRBJ1-6	NA	TGTGCCAGCAGTCGGGATTTCGCTTCACCCCTCCACTTT	CASSRDFASPLHF
NA	TRBV4-2	TRBJ1-1	NA	TGTGCCAGCAGCCAAGATAGCACGAAAGGTACTGAAGCTTTCTTT	CASSQDSTKGTEAFF
few	TRBV27	TRBJ2-5	TRBD2	TGTGCCAGCAGTTCCCCCCATAGCGGGAGGACCCAGTACTTC	CASSSPHSGRTQYF
few	TRBV7-2	TRBJ2-7	NA	TGTGCCAGCAGCTTCTCGAGGGACCCCTACGAGCAGTACTTC	CASSFSRDPYEQYF
few	TRBV5-6	TRBJ2-3	NA	TGTGCCAGCAGCTTGAGGGCTGGCCCAGATACGCAGTATTTT	CASSLRAGPDTQYF
NA	TRBV20-1	TRBJ2-3	TRBD2	TGCAGTACTAGAGATCAACTAGCGGGAACGGATACGCAGTATTTT	CSTRDQLAGTDTQYF
NA	TRBV7-2	TRBJ2-7	NA	TGTGCCAGCAGGCTAACGCCCGGGGGTCCCTACGAGCAGTACTTC	CASRLTPGGPYEQYF
few	TRBV3-1	TRBJ2-1	NA	TGTGCCAGCAGCCGTCCAAGCGACAATGAGCAGTTCTTC	CASSRPSDNEQFF
NA	TRBV7-9	TRBJ1-5	NA	TGTGCCAGCAGCCCTTACCGGGACGGCCAAGATTGGTCCCAGCATTTT	CASSPYRDGQDWSQHF
many	TRBV18	TRBJ1-2	TRBD1	TGTGCCAGCTCACCGGCCGACAGGGGGAACGGCTACACCTTC	CASSPADRGNGYTF
NA	TRBV7-2	TRBJ1-5	TRBD1	TGTGCCAGCAGCAACACAGGGGGCTATGGCAATCAGCCCCAGCATTTT	CASSNTGGYGNQPQHF
NA	TRBV4-3	TRBJ2-5	NA	TGCGCCAGCAGCCAAAGTGAGGGAGAGACCCAGTACTTC	CASSQSEGETQYF
many	TRBV5-5	TRBJ2-7	TRBD1	TGTGCCAGCAGCCTCGACAGGGGCCTAAACGAGCAGTACTTC	CASSLDRGLNEQYF
NA	TRBV20-1	TRBJ2-5	TRBD2	TGCAGTGCTACTCTAGCGGGACGTCAAGAGACCCAGTACTTC	CSATLAGRQETQYF
many	TRBV12-3/TRBV12-4	TRBJ2-7	NA	TGTGCCAGCAGAAGTTTGTCCGAGCAGTACTTC	CASRSLSEQYF
NA	TRBV5-1	TRBJ1-1	NA	TGCGCCAGCAGCTTCGGAGAGATGAACACTGAAGCTTTCTTT	CASSFGEMNTEAFF
few	TRBV29-1	TRBJ1-1	NA	TGCAGCGCCCTCCAGGAGAACACTGAAGCTTTCTTT	CSALQENTEAFF
many	TRBV20-1	TRBJ2-7	TRBD2	TGCAGTGCTATTCGGGGACTATTGAGCGAGCAGTACTTC	CSAIRGLLSEQYF
NA	TRBV9	TRBJ2-3	TRBD2	TGTGCCAGCAGCGTAGCTAGCGGACGGGGGGATACGCAGTATTTT	CASSVASGRGDTQYF
few	TRBV29-1	TRBJ1-1	NA	TGCAGCGGATCAATGGGGCTGACTGAAGCTTTCTTT	CSGSMGLTEAFF
few	TRBV29-1	TRBJ2-1	TRBD2	TGCAGCGTTGTATCAGCGGGAGTACTGAATGAGCAGTTCTTC	CSVVSAGVLNEQFF
few	TRBV7-6	TRBJ2-7	NA	TGTGCCAGCACTAGGAGGGGGAGGGACGAGCAGTACTTC	CASTRRGRDEQYF
NA	TRBV29-1	TRBJ2-1	NA	TGCAGCGTTAGCGGGACACTTACCCGCAAGCAGTTCTTC	CSVSGTLTRKQFF
NA	TRBV10-3	TRBJ2-7	NA	TGTGCCATCAGCGACAGCTACGAGCAGTACTTC	CAISDSYEQYF
NA	TRBV20-1	TRBJ2-7	TRBD2	TGCAGTGCTAGCCCACCGGGAGGACACTACGAGCAGTACTTC	CSASPPGGHYEQYF
NA	TRBV28	TRBJ2-4	TRBD2	TGTGCCACTAGGGGGCTAGCGGGAGTTGACATTCAGTACTTC	CATRGLAGVDIQYF
NA	TRBV6-5	TRBJ1-4	NA	TGTGCCAGCAGTTACCAAAATAATGAAAAACTGTTTTTT	CASSYQNNEKLFF
few	TRBV18	TRBJ2-1	NA	TGTGCCAGCTCACCTCCCTCCTCGAACAATGAGCAGTTCTTC	CASSPPSSNNEQFF
NA	TRBV7-8	TRBJ2-5	NA	TGTGCCAGCGCGACGCGACAACGTACGGAACAAGAGACCCAGTACTTC	CASATRQRTEQETQYF
NA	TRBV10-3	TRBJ2-3	NA	TGTGCCATCAGTGAAGGTGGCCCTCGCACAGATACGCAGTATTTT	CAISEGGPRTDTQYF
NA	TRBV20-1	TRBJ1-2	NA	TGCAGTGCAAAAACCGGGACCTACTATGGCTACACCTTC	CSAKTGTYYGYTF
few	TRBV2	TRBJ2-7	NA	TGTGCCAGCAGTGTCCAGGGGGGGGGCTACGAGCAGTACTTC	CASSVQGGGYEQYF
few	TRBV29-1	TRBJ2-7	NA	TGCAGCGTTGCTCTAGGGACCCCCTACGAGCAGTACTTC	CSVALGTPYEQYF
few	TRBV15	TRBJ2-1	NA	TGTGCCACCAGCAGAGATATATGGACACGGAATGTTAATGAGCAGTTCTTC	CATSRDIWTRNVNEQFF
many	TRBV5-1	TRBJ2-1	NA	TGCGCCAGCAGCTCGGGACCGGGCGATGAGCAGTTCTTC	CASSSGPGDEQFF
few	TRBV27	TRBJ2-5	NA	TGTGCCAGCAGAATCTGGGGAGAGACCCAGTACTTC	CASRIWGETQYF
few	TRBV6-1	TRBJ2-3	NA	TGTGCCAGCACTCAGCTAGATACGCAGTATTTT	CASTQLDTQYF
NA	TRBV29-1	TRBJ2-1	TRBD2	TGCAGCGTTCGGGAGGACTACAATGAGCAGTTCTTC	CSVREDYNEQFF
few	TRBV27	TRBJ2-6	NA	TGTGCCAGCAGTTACTCACGTCCTGGGGCCAACGTCCTGACTTTC	CASSYSRPGANVLTF
NA	TRBV28	TRBJ2-5	NA	TGTGCCAGCACCACCCAGGGGACTCTTTCTGGGGAGACCCAGTACTTC	CASTTQGTLSGETQYF
NA	TRBV20-1	TRBJ1-2	NA	TGCAGTGCTAGAGATGATGGCCTCCCCCTCTATGGCTACACCTTC	CSARDDGLPLYGYTF
NA	TRBV20-1	TRBJ2-7	NA	TGCAGTGCTACCCCGACGGGCAGGGGGGACTACGAGCAGTACTTC	CSATPTGRGDYEQYF
few	TRBV19	TRBJ2-2	TRBD2	TGTGCCAGTGACCCTCTTGCGGGAGGGCTCAGCGGGGAGCTGTTTTTT	CASDPLAGGLSGELFF
few	TRBV7-2	TRBJ2-7	TRBD1	TGTGCCAGCAGCCCGACCGGGACAGGTCTTTGGGAGCAGTACTTC	CASSPTGTGLWEQYF